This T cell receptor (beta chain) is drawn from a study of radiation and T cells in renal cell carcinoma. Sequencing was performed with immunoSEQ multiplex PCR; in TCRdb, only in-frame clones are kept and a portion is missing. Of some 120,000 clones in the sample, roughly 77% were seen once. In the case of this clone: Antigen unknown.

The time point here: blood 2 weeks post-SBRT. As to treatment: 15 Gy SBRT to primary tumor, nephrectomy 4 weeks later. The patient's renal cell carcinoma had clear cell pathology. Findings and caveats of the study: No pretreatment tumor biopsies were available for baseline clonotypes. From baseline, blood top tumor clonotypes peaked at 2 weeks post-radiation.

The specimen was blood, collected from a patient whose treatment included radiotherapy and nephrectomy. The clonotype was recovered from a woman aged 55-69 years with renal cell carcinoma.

Here the CDR3 DNA reads TGTGCCAGCTCACCCTCGACAGCTAACTATGGCTACACCTTC. Its translation is CASSPSTANYGYTF. The chain employs TRBV18 and TRBJ1-2; possible D gene TRBD1, 5 bases. The V and J ends lost 3 bases and 0 bases respectively, with 8 bases between them. Germline loops: CDR1 KGHSH, CDR2 LQKENI. This CDR3 contains 14 residues. Full variable domain (outside the CDR3, taken from reference TRBV18 and TRBJ1-2): NAGVMQNPRHLVRRRGQEARLRCSPMKGHSHVYWYRQLPEEGLKFMVYLQKENIIDESGMPKERFSAEFPKEGPSILRIQQVVRGDSAAYFCASSPSTANYGYTFGSGTRLTVV.